Following are 32 T cell receptor beta chains from one sample sequenced in a study of T-cell memory formation after mild COVID-19. From the 5' RACE reads, TCRdb called clonotypes with MiXCR, one entry per CDR3 protein. The sample has 150,000 or so distinct CDR3 sequences; about 14% are singletons. Sequences were obtained from PBMCs or a T cell subset sorted from them (not recorded which). The receptor source for this set is an adult woman who had mild COVID-19 (a few samples of this study predate the infection). Cell type and time point are not known.

In its sample, this clonotype was seen many times. This rearrangement joins TRBV12-3 or TRBV12-4 to TRBJ2-2; possibly TRBD1 or TRBD2 for D (5 bases each). There are 16 residues in the CDR3. The V gene lost 6 bases and the J gene lost 1 base, with 15 bases spanning the gap. The CDR3 here is CASSRDRRGNTGELFF. DNA for the CDR3: TGTGCCAGCAGCCGGGACCGGCGCGGGAACACCGGGGAGCTGTTTTTT.

There are a few counts of this clonotype. The rearrangement joins TRBV2 to TRBJ1-5, with D perhaps matching TRBD1 (5 bases). Germline V gene sequence: CDR1 SNHLY, CDR2 FYNNEI. This CDR3 is 12 amino acids long. V lost 4 bases, J lost 8 bases, and 9 bases lay in between. CDR3 DNA sequence: TGTGCCAGCAGTGGGACAATGGAGCCCCAGCATTTT. Its protein is CASSGTMEPQHF.

The chain employs TRBV7-9 and TRBJ2-4, with D maybe TRBD1 (5 bases). Trimming stripped 5 bases from V and 5 bases from J, with 13 bases between. The CDR3 spans 14 residues. Per germline, CDR1 SEHNR and CDR2 FQNEAQ (reference sequence). CDR3 bases: TGTGCCAGCAGCCCCAGGGAACGACAAAACATTCAGTACTTC. Encoded protein: CASSPRERQNIQYF.

V gene TRBV19 combines with J gene TRBJ2-3; 7 nucleotides line up with TRBD2. Per the germline V gene, CDR1 is LNHDA and CDR2 is SQIVND (reference sequence). V lost 6 bases and J lost 1; bases outside the gene matches: 4. There are 14 residues in the CDR3. The chain's CDR3 is CASRPSGGTDTQYF. The CDR3 DNA follows: TGTGCCAGTAGACCAAGCGGGGGCACAGATACGCAGTATTTT.

This clonotype was counted at least ten times. The J gene is TRBJ1-6, the V gene TRBV5-5, with D uncertain. Germline V lookup: CDR1 SGHKS, CDR2 YYEKEE (reference sequence). This CDR3 spans 14 amino acids. The ends were cut back, 2 bases at V and 0 bases at J, with 3 bases in the middle. The CDR3 bases are TGTGCCAGCAGCTTAAGCTCCTATAATTCACCCCTCCACTTT. It translates to CASSLSSYNSPLHF.

This clonotype turned up a few times. The chain uses TRBV6-5 and TRBJ1-2, with 8 bases lining up with TRBD1. The CDR3 has 14 amino acids. Germline values: CDR1 MNHEY, CDR2 SVGAGI. Trimming at V came to 0 bases and at J to 6 bases, leaving 3 bases not matched to a gene. CDR3 in amino acids: CASSYSTGVDGYTF. CDR3 sequence (DNA): TGTGCCAGCAGTTACTCGACAGGGGTTGATGGCTACACCTTC.

This clonotype was seen a few times. CDR3 DNA: TGTGCCAGCAGCTCCAGGCACGAACTAGCGGGAGTACGGAACACCGGGGAGCTGTTTTTT. Its translation: CASSSRHELAGVRNTGELFF. The chain joins TRBV7-9 to TRBJ2-2, with 11 bases identical to TRBD2. With 4 bases clipped from V and 1 base from J, the junction kept 14 bases outside the gene matches. The length of the CDR3 is 20 residues. Germline V gives CDR1 SEHNR, CDR2 FQNEAQ (reference sequence).

In its sample, this clonotype was seen many times. The chain uses TRBV7-3 and TRBJ2-6; D call uncertain. Deletions cut 2 bases from V and 0 bases from J, with 5 bases between. CDR3 length: 15 amino acids. Germline V lookup: CDR1 SGHTA, CDR2 FQGTGA. The CDR3 DNA reads TGTGCCAGCAGCTTACCCAACTCTGGGGCCAACGTCCTGACTTTC. Its translation is CASSLPNSGANVLTF.

This clonotype has only a few counts. V gene TRBV7-9 combines with J gene TRBJ2-5; TRBD1 aligns across 7 bases. The CDR3 length is 15 residues. Germline loops: CDR1 SEHNR, CDR2 FQNEAQ (reference sequence). V was pared by 1 base and J by 2 bases, with 4 bases of the junction left unmatched. The CDR3 loop reads CASSLDRGIQETQYF. The CDR3 DNA is TGTGCCAGCAGCTTAGACAGGGGAATTCAAGAGACCCAGTACTTC.

This clonotype was recorded many times. The J gene is TRBJ2-1, the V gene TRBV9; TRBD2 matches at 7 bases. This CDR3 has 15 amino acids. Per germline, CDR1 SGDLS and CDR2 YYNGEE. Trimming at V came to 4 bases and at J to 6 bases, leaving 10 bases not matched to a gene. The CDR3 nucleotides read TGTGCCAGCAGCAGGGGCGGGAGAGGGAGCAATGAGCAGTTCTTC. Protein product: CASSRGGRGSNEQFF.

A single count supports this clonotype. V is TRBV7-3 and J is TRBJ2-1; 13 bases map to TRBD2. Germline V gives CDR1 SGHTA, CDR2 FQGTGA. The V gene end was trimmed by 4 bases and the J gene end by 7 bases; junction bases not matched to a gene: 7. The CDR3 covers 16 residues. The CDR3 nucleotides read TGTGCCAGCAGCTCCGCACCGGGACTAGCGGGGAATGAGCAGTTCTTC. It translates to CASSSAPGLAGNEQFF.

This clonotype was counted ten times or more. The chain has TRBV5-1 and TRBJ2-1, with D perhaps matching TRBD2 (6 bases). The germline V and J ends were trimmed by 3 bases and 6 bases, with 19 bases remaining between them. Germline values: CDR1 SGHRS, CDR2 YFSETQ. This CDR3 region has 16 residues. The CDR3 loop reads CASSSHPTSKGNEQFF. The CDR3 DNA reads TGCGCCAGCAGCTCCCATCCGACTAGTAAAGGCAATGAGCAGTTCTTC.

This clonotype was counted ten times or more. The chain employs TRBV27 and TRBJ2-1; TRBD2 matches at 9 bases. Germline-derived CDR1 and CDR2 are MNHEY and SMNVEV (reference sequence). After removal of 5 bases from V and 1 base from J, the junction contained 12 bases not matched to a gene. The CDR3 runs to 18 residues. The CDR3 region has the DNA TGTGCCAGCAGTCAGCTTGTCATAGCGGGAGTATCCTACAATGAGCAGTTCTTC. It is translated as CASSQLVIAGVSYNEQFF.

This clonotype was detected a few times. The genes are TRBV20-1 and TRBJ2-1; possible D gene TRBD1, 5 bases. CDR1 DFQATT and CDR2 SNEGSKA come from the germline V gene (reference sequence). V was cut by 3 bases and J by 7 bases, with 19 bases left in between. CDR3 length equals 15 residues. In DNA, the CDR3 is TGCAGTGCTAGTTCCTGGCAGGGCTCTAAAAATGAGCAGTTCTTC. Protein product: CSASSWQGSKNEQFF.

The chain couples TRBV20-1 to TRBJ2-1, with a tentative D call TRBD1 (5 bases). Trimming left V 6 bases short and J 4 bases short, with 10 bases between. CDR1 is DFQATT and CDR2 is SNEGSKA in the germline V gene (reference sequence). The CDR3 length is 12 residues. Here the CDR3 reads CSAPRGYNEQFF. The CDR3 nucleotides are TGCAGTGCGCCAAGGGGATACAATGAGCAGTTCTTC.

This clonotype was seen a handful of times. The chain recombines TRBV21-1 with TRBJ2-7; the DNA was not used to check the table's D call, TRBD1. TRBV21-1 is designated a pseudogene. This CDR3 region has 15 residues. DNA of the CDR3: TGTGCCAGCAGCGACACCCGGGACAGACTCTACGAGCAGTACTTC. Amino acids: CASSDTRDRLYEQYF.

The rearrangement uses TRBV25-1 and TRBJ2-7; TRBD1 matches at 7 bases. Looked up from germline, CDR1 is MGHDK and CDR2 is SYGVNS. Trimming at V came to 4 bases and at J to 0 bases, leaving 9 bases not matched to a gene. The CDR3 extends over 16 amino acids. The DNA for the CDR3 is TGTGCCAGCAGTGGACAGACAGGGAAGGTCTCCTACGAGCAGTACTTC. It yields the protein CASSGQTGKVSYEQYF.

This clonotype was observed a few times. This chain connects TRBV11-3 to TRBJ1-2; maybe TRBD1 (6 bases). V gave up 7 bases and J gave up 2 bases, with 14 bases separating them. This CDR3 is built from 14 residues. Germline V gene data show CDR1 as SGHNT and CDR2 as YENEEA. In nucleotides, the CDR3 is TGTGCCAGCACCCTGACAGGAGACAACTATGGCTACACCTTC. This encodes CASTLTGDNYGYTF. The full variable domain, its missing parts supplied by reference TRBV11-3 and TRBJ1-2, is EAGVVQSPRYKIIEKKQPVAFWCNPISGHNTLYWYLQNLGQGPELLIRYENEEAVDDSQLPKDRFSAERLKGVDSTLKIQPAELGDSAVYLCASTLTGDNYGYTFGSGTRLTVV.

This clonotype has only a few counts. The chain combines TRBV4-1 with TRBJ2-1, with D possibly matching TRBD1 (5 bases). V was trimmed by 1 base and J by 5 bases, leaving 21 bases between them. The CDR3 is 18 amino acids. The V gene's germline CDR1 is MGHRA and CDR2 YSYEKL. In DNA form, the CDR3 reads TGCGCCAGCAGCCAAGTCTTAGGGGTTCAAACCCATAACAATGAGCAGTTCTTC. Translating gives CASSQVLGVQTHNNEQFF.

This clonotype was detected a few times. J is TRBJ2-7 and V is TRBV20-1, with a possible D match to TRBD1 (5 bases). Germline CDR1 is DFQATT and CDR2 is SNEGSKA (reference sequence). The CDR3 runs 14 residues. Deletions cut 6 bases from V and 2 bases from J, with 17 bases between. CDR3 DNA sequence: TGCAGTGCCCAGGCGGCAGGGCCACCCTACGAGCAGTACTTC. Amino acid sequence: CSAQAAGPPYEQYF.

This clonotype was recorded a few times. The chain employs TRBV9 and TRBJ2-1; D gene uncertain. The CDR3 is 16 amino acids. V dropped 1 base and J dropped 9 bases, with 20 bases sitting between them. CDR1 is SGDLS and CDR2 is YYNGEE in the germline V gene. The CDR3 region is CASSVYGTLLMSEQFF. The CDR3 DNA is TGTGCCAGCAGCGTATACGGAACCCTACTAATGAGTGAGCAGTTCTTC. Together with reference TRBV9 and TRBJ2-1, the CDR3 gives the full variable domain: DSGVTQTPKHLITATGQRVTLRCSPRSGDLSVYWYQQSLDQGLQFLIQYYNGEERAKGNILERFSAQQFPDLHSELNLSSLELGDSALYFCASSVYGTLLMSEQFFGPGTRLTVL.

This clonotype was detected many times. This sequence joins TRBV11-3 and TRBJ2-1; 7 bases are shared with TRBD2. The germline CDR1 and CDR2 sequences are SGHNT and YENEEA. CDR3 length equals 16 residues. With V trimmed by 3 bases and J by 0 bases, 5 bases remained unmatched. DNA of the CDR3: TGTGCCAGCAGCTTGCGAGCGGGGAGCTCCTACAATGAGCAGTTCTTC. As protein: CASSLRAGSSYNEQFF.

This clonotype was detected only a few times. The chain couples TRBV5-1 to TRBJ2-1, with D possibly TRBD2 on 6 matching bases. In germline, CDR1 is SGHRS, CDR2 YFSETQ. V lost 4 bases and J lost 5, with 13 bases in between. CDR3 length: 14 amino acids. The CDR3 region is CASSGGASDNEQFF. In DNA form, the CDR3 reads TGCGCCAGCAGCGGCGGGGCGTCTGACAATGAGCAGTTCTTC.

The sample holds a few counts of this clonotype. The CDR3 DNA reads TGTGCCAGCAGCCAAGTCTCAGCGGGAGGGTGGGAGACCCAGTACTTC. Amino acids: CASSQVSAGGWETQYF. The chain recombines TRBV3-1 with TRBJ2-5; TRBD2 matches 10 bases. The germline V gene encodes CDR1 LGHDT and CDR2 YNNKEL (reference sequence). The CDR3 runs 16 residues. Trimming removed 1 base from V and 5 bases from J; junction bases left unmatched: 7.

The chain is built from TRBV20-1 and TRBJ2-1, with 9 nucleotides matching TRBD2. Germline lookup yields CDR1 DFQATT and CDR2 SNEGSKA (reference sequence). This CDR3 is built from 15 residues. Unmatched junction bases numbered 12, after V lost 5 bases and J lost 7 bases. The CDR3 region is CSAPQRASGKNEQFF. In nucleotides, the CDR3 is TGCAGTGCTCCGCAGCGGGCTAGCGGGAAAAATGAGCAGTTCTTC.

The chain couples TRBV24-1 to TRBJ1-2; D call uncertain. Germline V gene lookup returns CDR1 KGHDR and CDR2 SFDVKD. Deletions cut 8 bases from V and 7 bases from J, with 7 bases between. The CDR3 is made up of 10 amino acids. This chain's CDR3 is CATKGCGYTF. CDR3 bases: TGTGCCACCAAGGGTTGTGGCTACACCTTC.

This clonotype has at least ten counts. This chain uses TRBV6-2 or TRBV6-3 with TRBJ2-7; unclear D gene. The CDR3 covers 14 residues. CDR1 and CDR2 (germline): MNHEY, SVGEGT. Trimming shortened V by 4 bases and J by 3 bases, and 13 bases separated the two germline ends. CDR3 nucleotide sequence: TGTGCCAGCAGTTGGAAGAGCAGAAGCTACGAGCAGTACTTC. Translation gives CASSWKSRSYEQYF.

This sequence joins TRBV9 and TRBJ1-4; D might be TRBD1 (6 bases). Germline-derived CDR1 and CDR2 are SGDLS and YYNGEE. The CDR3 consists of 18 residues. Trimming took 3 bases from V and 8 from J, leaving 26 bases between them. This chain's CDR3 is CASSAEVGGGHGNEKLFF. The CDR3 DNA follows: TGTGCCAGCAGCGCCGAGGTCGGGGGGGGACACGGCAACGAAAAACTGTTTTTT. The whole variable domain, remainder taken from reference TRBV9 and TRBJ1-4, is DSGVTQTPKHLITATGQRVTLRCSPRSGDLSVYWYQQSLDQGLQFLIQYYNGEERAKGNILERFSAQQFPDLHSELNLSSLELGDSALYFCASSAEVGGGHGNEKLFFGSGTQLSVL.

This clonotype was recorded many times. V and J are TRBV4-3 and TRBJ2-3; 10 bases are shared with TRBD2. The V and J ends lost 0 bases and 4 bases, in that order; junction bases with no gene match: 10. The CDR3 contains 18 residues. CDR1 is LGHNA and CDR2 is YSLEER in the germline V gene. The CDR3, as DNA: TGCGCCAGCAGCCAAGAAGGCCTTAGCGGGAGGTTCTCAGATACGCAGTATTTT. Amino acids: CASSQEGLSGRFSDTQYF.

There are a few counts of this clonotype. The chain couples TRBV2 to TRBJ2-7; TRBD2 matches 11 bases. V lost 4 bases to trimming and J lost 7 bases; unmatched junction nucleotides: 9. Per the germline V gene, CDR1 is SNHLY and CDR2 is FYNNEI. This CDR3 has 15 residues. For the CDR3, the DNA is TGTGCCAGCAGTGGGGTAGCGGGGGGGCCTGGAGAGCAGTACTTC. This gives the protein CASSGVAGGPGEQYF.

The chain couples TRBV7-3 to TRBJ2-2, with 8 nucleotides matching TRBD1. The CDR3 covers 18 residues. V lost 5 bases to trimming and J lost 1 base; unmatched junction nucleotides: 12. Germline V gene lookup returns CDR1 SGHTA and CDR2 FQGTGA. In DNA form, the CDR3 reads TGTGCCAGCAGCCCCATTCCGCCAGGGGGCTTGAACACCGGGGAGCTGTTTTTT. It encodes CASSPIPPGGLNTGELFF.

V gene TRBV12-3 or TRBV12-4 combines with J gene TRBJ2-2; the match to TRBD2 covers 8 bases. V shed 10 bases, J shed 5 bases, and the junction held 9 bases outside the gene matches. The CDR3 covers 14 residues. CDR3: CAIRTSRSTGELFF. In DNA, the CDR3 is TGTGCCATCAGGACTAGCAGGAGTACCGGGGAGCTGTTTTTT.